The 2 T cell receptor beta chains given below trace back to one sample, sequenced in a study of blood T cell repertoires in COVID-19. The data were produced by immunoSEQ multiplex PCR, yet TCRdb's version contains in-frame clones alone and is incomplete. The sample consists of a few hundred thousand clones, 70% to 85% of them appearing once. The sample consisted of PBMCs or T cells enriched from blood (not recorded which). The receptors stem from a woman in her sixties or seventies who had recovered from COVID-19.

The rearrangement joins TRBV7-8 to TRBJ2-2; 9 bases match TRBD2. Germline V lookup: CDR1 SGHVS, CDR2 FQNEAQ. The V and J ends lost 1 base and 7 bases, in that order; junction bases with no gene match: 4. This CDR3 spans 15 amino acids. CDR3 amino acids: CASSLGASGVGELFF. The CDR3 DNA reads as TGTGCCAGCAGCTTAGGGGCTAGCGGGGTCGGGGAGCTGTTTTTT.

The V call is TRBV6-2 or TRBV6-3, the J call TRBJ1-1; the match to TRBD1 covers 9 bases. The V gene end was trimmed by 5 bases and the J gene end by 4 bases; junction bases not matched to a gene: 11. Germline V gene lookup returns CDR1 MNHEY and CDR2 SVGEGT. CDR3 length: 16 residues. CDR3 region: CASSPPIGQGSTEAFF. CDR3 sequence (DNA): TGTGCCAGCAGTCCGCCCATTGGACAGGGGAGCACTGAAGCTTTCTTT.